The rows below give T cell receptor beta chains drawn from one sample of a study of blood T cell repertoires in COVID-19. Here immunoSEQ multiplex PCR was the method, and the copy in TCRdb shows in-frame clones only, minus some. Seen here are fewer than 40,000 clones, 88% observed once, and the top ten hold roughly 4.5%. Sequencing used peripheral blood. All receptors derive from a woman aged 70-85 years with active COVID-19. CDR3s include the opening cysteine and the closing phenylalanine or tryptophan. Fields, in order: D gene, clone size, J gene, V gene, CDR3 protein, CDR3 DNA. D genes are given only for firm matches. The size field is filled for only some rows; it gives once, few, many or a size class.

d_call: TRBD2; clone_size: few; j_call: TRBJ2-2; v_call: TRBV6-5; cdr3_aa: CATRASGGVGELFF; cdr3_nt: TGTGCCACTCGAGCTAGCGGGGGTGTCGGGGAGCTGTTTTTT
d_call: .; clone_size: .; j_call: TRBJ1-2; v_call: TRBV28; cdr3_aa: CASRTELLYGYTF; cdr3_nt: TGTGCCAGCAGGACTGAGCTTCTCTATGGCTACACCTTC
d_call: TRBD1; clone_size: .; j_call: TRBJ2-1; v_call: TRBV24-1; cdr3_aa: CATSDTTGASYNEQFF; cdr3_nt: TGTGCCACCAGTGATACTACAGGGGCTTCCTACAATGAGCAGTTCTTC
d_call: .; clone_size: .; j_call: TRBJ1-4; v_call: TRBV7-8; cdr3_aa: CASSSHGRGEKLFF; cdr3_nt: TGTGCCAGCAGCTCTCACGGAAGGGGCGAAAAACTGTTTTTT
d_call: TRBD2; clone_size: .; j_call: TRBJ2-5; v_call: TRBV2; cdr3_aa: CASSEARGTGETQYF; cdr3_nt: TGTGCCAGCAGTGAAGCGCGGGGGACGGGGGAGACCCAGTACTTC
d_call: TRBD1; clone_size: .; j_call: TRBJ2-7; v_call: TRBV5-4; cdr3_aa: CASNHGQGDEQYF; cdr3_nt: TGTGCCAGCAACCACGGACAGGGGGACGAGCAGTACTTC
d_call: TRBD2; clone_size: .; j_call: TRBJ2-1; v_call: TRBV25-1; cdr3_aa: CASSEPGAGVRYNEQFF; cdr3_nt: TGTGCCAGCAGTGAACCCGGGGCGGGGGTTAGGTACAATGAGCAGTTCTTC
d_call: .; clone_size: few; j_call: TRBJ2-3; v_call: TRBV9; cdr3_aa: CASSGVTDTQYF; cdr3_nt: TGTGCCAGCAGCGGCGTCACAGATACGCAGTATTTT
d_call: TRBD1; clone_size: .; j_call: TRBJ1-6; v_call: TRBV5-5; cdr3_aa: CASSFRGLNNSPLHF; cdr3_nt: TGTGCCAGCAGCTTCAGGGGGCTCAATAATTCACCCCTCCACTTT
d_call: TRBD2; clone_size: .; j_call: TRBJ2-5; v_call: TRBV2; cdr3_aa: CASSPIAGGYQETQYF; cdr3_nt: TGTGCCAGCAGTCCTATAGCGGGGGGGTACCAAGAGACCCAGTACTTC
d_call: .; clone_size: few; j_call: TRBJ2-7; v_call: TRBV5-4; cdr3_aa: CASSLAEDGGYEQYF; cdr3_nt: TGTGCCAGCAGCTTGGCGGAAGACGGGGGCTACGAGCAGTACTTC
d_call: .; clone_size: .; j_call: TRBJ2-1; v_call: TRBV4-3; cdr3_aa: CASSQAFGSEQFF; cdr3_nt: TGCGCCAGCAGCCAGGCATTTGGCAGTGAGCAGTTCTTC
d_call: .; clone_size: once; j_call: TRBJ2-7; v_call: TRBV2; cdr3_aa: CASSVSAGEGEQYF; cdr3_nt: TGTGCCAGCAGTGTCTCGGCAGGGGAGGGCGAGCAGTACTTC
d_call: .; clone_size: .; j_call: TRBJ1-2; v_call: TRBV30; cdr3_aa: CAWSSLGEGVRGGYTF; cdr3_nt: TGTGCCTGGTCCAGTTTGGGAGAGGGCGTGCGGGGTGGCTACACCTTC
d_call: TRBD1; clone_size: .; j_call: TRBJ1-1; v_call: TRBV10-3; cdr3_aa: CAISDEEGALGEAFF; cdr3_nt: TGTGCCATCAGTGACGAGGAGGGGGCGTTGGGTGAAGCTTTCTTT
d_call: TRBD1; clone_size: .; j_call: TRBJ2-7; v_call: TRBV19; cdr3_aa: CASSIGTGRDEQYF; cdr3_nt: TGTGCCAGTAGCATCGGGACAGGGAGAGACGAGCAGTACTTC
d_call: .; clone_size: .; j_call: TRBJ1-1; v_call: TRBV7-9; cdr3_aa: CASSLGPRDEAFF; cdr3_nt: TGTGCCAGCAGCTTGGGCCCCCGGGATGAAGCTTTCTTT
d_call: TRBD1; clone_size: .; j_call: TRBJ2-7; v_call: TRBV18; cdr3_aa: CASSPGQGHEQYF; cdr3_nt: TGTGCCAGCTCACCGGGACAGGGCCACGAGCAGTACTTC
d_call: .; clone_size: .; j_call: TRBJ2-7; v_call: TRBV4-1; cdr3_aa: CASSPGGWSEQYF; cdr3_nt: TGCGCCAGCAGCCCTGGGGGCTGGAGCGAGCAGTACTTC
d_call: TRBD1; clone_size: .; j_call: TRBJ1-3; v_call: TRBV9; cdr3_aa: CASSTGQGTDSGNTIYF; cdr3_nt: TGTGCCAGCAGCACTGGACAGGGGACAGACTCTGGAAACACCATATATTTT
d_call: .; clone_size: .; j_call: TRBJ2-5; v_call: TRBV12-3/TRBV12-4; cdr3_aa: CASSSRLETQYF; cdr3_nt: TGTGCCAGCAGTTCCCGGTTGGAGACCCAGTACTTC
d_call: TRBD2; clone_size: .; j_call: TRBJ2-7; v_call: TRBV10-3; cdr3_aa: CAISGKRGGDREWQYF; cdr3_nt: TGTGCCATCAGTGGGAAGCGGGGGGGCGACCGGGAATGGCAGTACTTC
d_call: TRBD1; clone_size: .; j_call: TRBJ1-5; v_call: TRBV28; cdr3_aa: CASRPSQGQASNQPQHF; cdr3_nt: TGTGCCAGCAGGCCAAGTCAAGGACAGGCCAGCAATCAGCCCCAGCATTTT
d_call: TRBD2; clone_size: .; j_call: TRBJ2-1; v_call: TRBV2; cdr3_aa: CASSGLAVSYNEQFF; cdr3_nt: TGTGCCAGCAGTGGACTAGCGGTTTCCTACAATGAGCAGTTCTTC
d_call: .; clone_size: .; j_call: TRBJ2-6; v_call: TRBV5-5; cdr3_aa: CASSLGRGPGANVLTF; cdr3_nt: TGTGCCAGCAGCTTAGGGAGAGGCCCTGGGGCCAACGTCCTGACTTTC
d_call: TRBD1; clone_size: .; j_call: TRBJ1-1; v_call: TRBV25-1; cdr3_aa: CATGDRTNTEAFF; cdr3_nt: TGTGCCACAGGGGACAGGACGAACACTGAAGCTTTCTTT
d_call: .; clone_size: once; j_call: TRBJ2-7; v_call: TRBV3-1/TRBV3-2; cdr3_aa: CASSQGGPYEQYF; cdr3_nt: TGTGCCAGCAGCCAAGGAGGGCCCTACGAGCAGTACTTC
d_call: .; clone_size: .; j_call: TRBJ2-1; v_call: TRBV7-9; cdr3_aa: CASSLGSGTRGRNEQFF; cdr3_nt: TGTGCCAGCAGCTTAGGTTCAGGGACCCGGGGGAGGAATGAGCAGTTCTTC
d_call: TRBD1; clone_size: .; j_call: TRBJ2-5; v_call: TRBV4-2; cdr3_aa: CASSQAGGPTQYF; cdr3_nt: TGTGCCAGCAGCCAAGCAGGGGGTCCGACCCAGTACTTC
d_call: TRBD1; clone_size: .; j_call: TRBJ1-1; v_call: TRBV7-2; cdr3_aa: CASSRSGTGVSNTEAFF; cdr3_nt: TGTGCCAGCAGCCGCTCCGGGACAGGGGTTTCGAACACTGAAGCTTTCTTT
d_call: TRBD2; clone_size: once; j_call: TRBJ2-7; v_call: TRBV28; cdr3_aa: CACGTTRYKQYF; cdr3_nt: TGTGCTTGCGGGACTACTCGATATAAGCAGTACTTC
d_call: TRBD2; clone_size: .; j_call: TRBJ2-5; v_call: TRBV9; cdr3_aa: CASSVGITSEETQYF; cdr3_nt: TGTGCCAGCAGCGTAGGAATCACTAGCGAAGAGACCCAGTACTTC
d_call: .; clone_size: .; j_call: TRBJ2-2; v_call: TRBV5-1; cdr3_aa: CASSFFREGELFF; cdr3_nt: TGCGCCAGCAGCTTTTTCAGGGAAGGGGAGCTGTTTTTT
d_call: .; clone_size: .; j_call: TRBJ2-3; v_call: TRBV3-1/TRBV3-2; cdr3_aa: CASRGPSTDTQYF; cdr3_nt: TGTGCCAGCAGGGGGCCTAGCACAGATACGCAGTATTTT
d_call: .; clone_size: .; j_call: TRBJ2-3; v_call: TRBV5-1; cdr3_aa: CASSPRQGTDTQYF; cdr3_nt: TGCGCCAGCAGCCCCCGACAGGGCACAGATACGCAGTATTTT
d_call: .; clone_size: .; j_call: TRBJ2-3; v_call: TRBV18; cdr3_aa: CASSPAVAKGGQYF; cdr3_nt: TGTGCCAGCTCACCAGCCGTAGCTAAAGGGGGGCAGTATTTT
d_call: .; clone_size: .; j_call: TRBJ1-5; v_call: TRBV6-2/TRBV6-3; cdr3_aa: CASSYSARLSNQPQHF; cdr3_nt: TGTGCCAGCAGTTACTCGGCCAGACTTAGCAATCAGCCCCAGCATTTT
d_call: .; clone_size: .; j_call: TRBJ1-1; v_call: TRBV7-8; cdr3_aa: CASSFGQVNTEAFF; cdr3_nt: TGTGCCAGCAGTTTCGGACAAGTGAACACTGAAGCTTTCTTT
d_call: TRBD2; clone_size: .; j_call: TRBJ2-5; v_call: TRBV27; cdr3_aa: CASSGRGGRETQYF; cdr3_nt: TGTGCCAGCAGTGGCCGGGGGGGAAGGGAGACCCAGTACTTC